This TCR beta chain was identified in a study of post-analysis software for immune sequencing data. The length of the CDR3 is 18 residues. V shed 4 bases, J shed 2 bases, and the junction held 16 bases outside the gene matches. CDR1 is SGHKS and CDR2 is YYEKEE in the germline V gene (reference sequence). Presence of unique molecular identifiers characterized the TCR beta cDNA libraries. One entry per CDR3 protein, called by TCRdb with MiXCR from the PCR reads. The sample has fewer than 900,000 distinct CDR3 sequences, approximately 44% seen once. Concerning this clonotype itself: The target antigen is unknown.

Study-level points and caveats: When patients were compared with controls, a handful of TRBV segments were more frequent, TRBV5-6, TRBV5-1 and TRBV20-1 among them. By F measure, strong co-clustering occurred among samples prepared in the same batch. There was significantly lower normalized Chao1 diversity in multiple sclerosis patients than in controls.

The clonotype was recovered from a girl between 10 and 17 years old with multiple sclerosis. This chain connects TRBV5-5 to TRBJ2-3; TRBD2 agrees at 7 bases. The specimen was blood. The CDR3 here is CASSLRSPGLPITDTQYF. CDR3 bases: TGTGCCAGCAGCCTGAGATCCCCGGGACTACCCATCACAGATACGCAGTATTTT.